This T cell receptor (beta chain) was documented in a study of response to subunit inactivated influenza vaccine. Concerning this clonotype: The antigen is unknown. One end of the junction is discordant with germline, which a read error may explain.

TCRdb redid the calling of the RT-PCR reads with MiXCR, one entry per CDR3 protein. In the table there are roughly 710,000 distinct CDR3 sequences, 13% to 15% of which are singletons. The CDR3 spans 13 residues. CDR1 and CDR2 from the germline V gene are SSHAT and FNYEAQ (reference sequence). The study, taken as a whole, reports: That few new T cells are recruited by each seasonal influenza vaccination was the authors' suggestion.

Sample: PBMCs from blood, taken 14 days before vaccination. The chain uses TRBV7-7 and TRBJ2-5; weak D call: TRBD1 (6 bases). The sequence derives from a man aged 50-60 years who received an inactivated influenza vaccine. The DNA of the CDR3 is TGTGCTAGCAGCCAAATCAGGGGAGAGACCCAGTACTTC. This gives the protein CASSQIRGETQYF. The variable domain in full, with the rest retrieved from reference TRBV7-7 and TRBJ2-5, is GAGVSQSPRYKVTKRGQDVTLRCDPISSHATLYWYQQALGQGPEFLTYFNYEAQPDKSGLPSDRFSAERPEGSISTLTIQRTEQRDSAMYRCASSQIRGETQYFGPGTRLLVL.